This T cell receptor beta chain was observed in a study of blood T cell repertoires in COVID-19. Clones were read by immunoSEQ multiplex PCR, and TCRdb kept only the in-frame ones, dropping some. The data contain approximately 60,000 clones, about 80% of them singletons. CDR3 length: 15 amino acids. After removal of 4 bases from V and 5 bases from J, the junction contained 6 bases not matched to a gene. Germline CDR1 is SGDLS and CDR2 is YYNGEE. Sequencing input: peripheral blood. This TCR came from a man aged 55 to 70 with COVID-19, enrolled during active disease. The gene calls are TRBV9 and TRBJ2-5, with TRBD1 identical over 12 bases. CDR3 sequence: CASSLRDRGPETQYF. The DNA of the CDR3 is TGTGCCAGCAGCCTCCGGGACAGGGGGCCGGAGACCCAGTACTTC.